The sequence of this T cell receptor (beta chain) was determined in a study of early T cells in non-severe SARS-CoV-2 infection. Study-wide background: The study sequenced bulk RNA from unsorted whole blood, with chains unpaired. Whole-study findings and limits: Missing private and CD4 specificities, VDJdb matching favored anti-spike CD8 responses.

From germline, CDR1 is SGHRS and CDR2 YFSETQ. The CDR3 is 14 residues long. With 3 bases removed from V and 3 bases from J, the gap between germline ends came to 13 bases. This clonotype has ten or more counts. Its antigen is undetermined. Separate cDNA molecules each had unique molecular identifiers attached to them. Via MiXCR, TCRdb re-called the 5' RACE reads, giving one row per CDR3 protein. This sample carries tens of thousands of distinct CDR3 sequences, 4% to 4.5% of them seen once, and the ten largest clones take 4% to 4.5%. Specimen: whole blood. This clonotype was obtained from an adult who was a healthcare worker with PCR-confirmed SARS-CoV-2 infection or an uninfected control (not recorded which). J is TRBJ2-7 and V is TRBV5-1; maybe TRBD1 (6 bases). The CDR3 loop reads CASSSSRDIYEQYF. The CDR3 DNA reads TGCGCCAGCAGCTCGTCCCGGGACATCTACGAGCAGTACTTC.